This T cell receptor beta chain derives from a study of shared clonotypes between healthy human individuals (dated by TCRdb to 2020 to 2022). Notes on the research overall: Two women and a few men aged 18 to 49 years were included in the cohort. To estimate repertoire size and how much clonotypes are shared between individuals, the study performed deep sequencing of blood TCR repertoires from about five healthy adults. Libraries were prepared and TCR repertoires were sequenced by different laboratories using diverse techniques, in order to increase sequencing depth and limit assay-specific biases. Per donor, leukapheresis produced somewhere between about 0.85 and 9.5 billion PBMCs.

Overall study results and their limits: Pairwise subsampling indicated that sequencing depth was expected to affect the degree of clonotype sharing among donors. Sampling was restricted to blood, and TCR repertoires in tissue are likely to differ from TCR repertoires in blood. The genetic and exposure-history diversity represented was limited by the small number of donors.

This clone has only a few counts. Its target antigen remains unknown. No qualities accompany the bases; no much larger clone lies one base away. Its CDR3 holds 13 amino acids, cysteine through phenylalanine. The read is trimmed to its CDR3 DNA, 39 bases read in frame from base 1. Cut back by 5 bases and 1 base, the V and J ends lie 8 bases apart. The germline V gene gives CDR1 as SGHVS and CDR2 as FQNEAQ. The donors were healthy, HIV-negative adults who had no recently reported acute infections or vaccinations. All donors were Caucasian adults living in Nashville, Tennessee, USA. For unsorted samples, some 100 million PBMCs were counted, and genomic DNA was extracted using the QIAamp DNA Blood Mini kit. After blood collection by leukapheresis, PBMCs were isolated using Ficoll-Histopaque density gradient centrifugation and then cryopreserved in the vapor phase of liquid nitrogen. Using the deep immunoSEQ assay, multiplex PCR amplified TCR CDR3 regions from genomic DNA. For each cell subset, the extracted genomic DNA was distributed evenly across all wells of several immunoSEQ 96-well plates, and each plate served as one replicate. Each replicate PCR for unsorted PBMC received roughly 300 ng genomic DNA, equal to 25,000 to 30,000 T cell genomes. Ten immunoSEQ deep assay plates were used to sequence unsorted PBMC genomic DNA. The purified libraries were quantified using a Qubit 3.0 fluorometer, sized with a Bioanalyzer 2100, and then quantified again using the KAPA Library Quantification kit. Each immunoSEQ 96-well plate was sequenced on its own single-read 150-cycle Illumina NextSeq 550 flow cell. Concerning the study's data processing: Because the immunoSEQ output held only junctional sequences and lacked quality scores, the filtering could not match the filtering applied to full-length reads. Sequences were annotated with PyIR, a Python wrapper for IgBLAST v1.9, using IMGT germline references to assign V/J genes and CDR3. Reads were filtered out if the reads had weak V/J assignments (E-value above 1e-6), no CDR3, stop codons, out-of-frame junctions, or ambiguous translated residues. V3J clonotypes were defined by identical inferred V gene, J gene, and CDR3 amino acid sequence. Percentage overlap between repertoires was computed as shared unique clonotypes divided by the size of the smaller repertoire. Richness of each repertoire was evaluated using RTK rarefaction, the Chao1 estimator, and Recon v2.1 estimates of unobserved clonotypes. What TCRdb holds here is the immuneACCESS table cut down to in-frame rearrangements. Part of the clones is not present; checked against another copy, under half of the missing clones reflect an unresolved V gene, and the others are unexplained. D and trimming come from the DNA, and the V and J calls and clone size come from that table. A total of about 490,000 clones appear in this sample, about 72% of them only once. The ten top clones hold approximately 12% of the sample.

The TCR was taken from a woman in her forties in good health. Some clones in this sample may be carry-over from other donors' samples. Rearrangement joined TRBV7-8 to TRBJ1-1, with an unclear D gene assignment. Source material: PBMCs. The DNA is TGTGCCAGCAGCCTCAGAGGGAACACTGAAGCTTTCTTT. It encodes CASSLRGNTEAFF.